This paragraph covers one T cell receptor beta chain sequence. Its antigen is unidentified. The PCR was carried out with 60 Vbeta primers and 13 Jbeta primers. Libraries were prepared by immunoSEQ multiplex PCR; TCRdb keeps only in-frame clonotypes and omits some of them. In total, the table holds about 200,000 clones. The source of the sample is a study of cytomegalovirus exposure and HLA in healthy donors. The study's findings and limits: A likely sequencing artifact accounted for one observed cluster of highly shared sequence variants. Later, an analysis found that common viral pathogens appeared to be linked with several of the most significant clusters. An analysis done earlier found most TCR beta V segments productive about 87% or about 30% of the time.

Sequenced sample: PBMCs. This receptor was obtained from a boy between 5 and 17 years old in good health and CMV-seronegative.

In nucleotides, the CDR3 is TGTGCCAGCAGCCTTCCCGACAGTAACTATGGCTACACCTTC. Protein: CASSLPDSNYGYTF. The J gene is TRBJ1-2, the V gene TRBV5-4, with D perhaps matching TRBD1 (5 bases). Trimming shortened V by 4 bases and J by 1 base, and 11 bases separated the two germline ends. This CDR3 region has 14 residues. Germline CDR1 reads SGHNT; CDR2 reads YYREEE (reference sequence).